Following are 11 T cell receptor beta chains from one sample sequenced in a study of PD-L1 blockade in urothelial cancer. Some clones are missing from TCRdb's copy, which holds only in-frame ones; the method was immunoSEQ multiplex PCR. In the table there are more than 35,000 clones, roughly four fifths of which are singletons. The time point here: peripheral blood 6 weeks after treatment start. Sequenced here: PBMCs, sampled around atezolizumab (anti-PD-L1) treatment. Source of these receptors: a man between 60 and 75 years old with urothelial cancer.

The CDR3 region is CSVEREGETQYF. The CDR3 DNA reads TGCAGCGTTGAGAGGGAGGGAGAGACCCAGTACTTC. The chain employs TRBV29-1 and TRBJ2-5, with 7 positions matching TRBD2. The CDR3 covers 12 residues. The germline V gene has CDR1 SQVTM and CDR2 ANQGSEA. V lost 3 bases to trimming and J lost 4 bases; unmatched junction nucleotides: 2. Together with reference TRBV29-1 and TRBJ2-5, the CDR3 gives the full variable domain: SAVISQKPSRDICQRGTSLTIQCQVDSQVTMMFWYRQQPGQSLTLIATANQGSEATYESGFVIDKFPISRPNLTFSTLTVSNMSPEDSSIYLCSVEREGETQYFGPGTRLLVL.

This clone was seen once. The gene calls are TRBV30 and TRBJ2-5, with 8 bases that match TRBD1. Germline assignment: CDR1 GTSNPN and CDR2 SVGIG (reference sequence). The CDR3 has 16 amino acids. The J segment lost 7 bases and the V segment lost 2 bases, leaving 15 bases of the junction unmatched. The CDR3 DNA follows: TGTGCCTGGAGTCGCCCCCCGGACAGGGTGCGTGTGACCCAGTACTTC. This sequence encodes CAWSRPPDRVRVTQYF. The whole variable domain, remainder taken from reference TRBV30 and TRBJ2-5, is SQTIHQWPATLVQPVGSPLSLECTVEGTSNPNLYWYRQAAGRGLQLLFYSVGIGQISSEVPQNLSASRPQDRQFILSSKKLLLSDSGFYLCAWSRPPDRVRVTQYFGPGTRLLVL.

The chain employs TRBV6-5 and TRBJ1-2; 7 bases align to TRBD1. V lost 5 bases and J lost 6; bases outside the gene matches: 9. The CDR3 covers 14 residues. Looked up from germline, CDR1 is MNHEY and CDR2 is SVGAGI. The DNA of the CDR3 is TGTGCCAGCAGTGTCCAGGGGGGCAGCGATGGCTACACCTTC. As protein: CASSVQGGSDGYTF.

This clone was counted a single time. CDR3 loop: CASSQEQGYSYEQYF. The CDR3 DNA is TGCGCCAGCAGCCAAGAACAGGGCTACTCCTACGAGCAGTACTTC. V gene TRBV4-1 combines with J gene TRBJ2-7, with D possibly TRBD1 on 6 matching bases. The germline V and J ends were trimmed by 0 bases and 0 bases, with 9 bases remaining between them. Germline V CDR1 and CDR2: MGHRA, YSYEKL. The CDR3 is 15 amino acids.

CDR3 sequence: CASSLQGGNTEAFF. The CDR3 DNA reads TGCGCCAGCAGCTTACAGGGGGGAAACACTGAAGCTTTCTTT. The rearrangement links TRBV5-1 to TRBJ1-1, with 8 bases identical to TRBD1. J lost 2 bases, V lost 2 bases, and 2 bases had no gene match. CDR3 length: 14 residues. Germline CDR1 reads SGHRS; CDR2 reads YFSETQ. Full variable domain (remainder filled in from reference TRBV5-1 and TRBJ1-1): KAGVTQTPRYLIKTRGQQVTLSCSPISGHRSVSWYQQTPGQGLQFLFEYFSETQRNKGNFPGRFSGRQFSNSRSEMNVSTLELGDSALYLCASSLQGGNTEAFFGQGTRLTVV.

This clone was seen only a few times. The chain has TRBV29-1 and TRBJ1-6, with TRBD1 matching over 9 bases. V shed 7 bases, J shed 8 bases, and the junction held 6 bases outside the gene matches. Germline CDR1 and CDR2: SQVTM and ANQGSEA. The CDR3 totals 13 residues. The CDR3 DNA sequence: TGCAGCGCCAAGGACAGGGGTCATTCACCCCTCCACTTT. Protein: CSAKDRGHSPLHF.

There are a few counts of this clone. This same CDR3 is encoded by further DNA sequences in the sample. The chain carries TRBV5-4 and TRBJ2-7, with D tentatively TRBD1 (5 bases). The germline V gene encodes CDR1 SGHNT and CDR2 YYREEE (reference sequence). This CDR3 region has 14 residues. The germline V and J ends were trimmed by 4 bases and 1 base, with 12 bases remaining between them. The CDR3 sequence is CASSRARESYEQYF. CDR3 in DNA: TGTGCCAGCAGCCGAGCCAGGGAATCCTACGAGCAGTACTTC.

V gene TRBV15 combines with J gene TRBJ1-1; 9 bases map to TRBD1. This CDR3 comprises 16 residues. The V gene's germline CDR1 is LNHNV and CDR2 YYDKDF (reference sequence). With 1 base clipped from V and 5 bases from J, the junction kept 8 bases outside the gene matches. CDR3 sequence: CATSRATGTGMTEAFF. CDR3 sequence (DNA): TGTGCCACCAGCAGAGCCACTGGGACAGGGATGACTGAAGCTTTCTTT.

The rearrangement links TRBV5-1 to TRBJ1-2, with 8 bases aligning to TRBD1. This CDR3 is built from 13 residues. Unmatched junction bases numbered 5, after V lost 6 bases and J lost 4 bases. Germline CDR1 is SGHRS and CDR2 is YFSETQ. The CDR3 DNA reads TGCGCCAGCACTCCTGGACAGGGCTATGGCTACACCTTC. Translation: CASTPGQGYGYTF.

The V and J genes are TRBV30 and TRBJ2-2; the D gene is possibly TRBD2 (7 bases). CDR3 length: 21 amino acids. The V end was cut by 2 bases, the J end by 3 bases, with 31 bases between. Germline V gives CDR1 GTSNPN, CDR2 SVGIG (reference sequence). For the CDR3, the DNA is TGTGCCTGGAGTATTCCAGAGGTCAGGGGACTATTAAGAGGGGACACCGGGGAGCTGTTTTTT. This codes for CAWSIPEVRGLLRGDTGELFF.

The chain uses TRBV6-4 and TRBJ2-2; weak D call: TRBD2 (6 bases). Germline V CDR1 and CDR2: MRHNA, SNTAGT. Trimming pared 3 bases from V and 6 bases from J, leaving 14 bases between. This CDR3 contains 15 residues. The CDR3 region is CASSEGTGTPGELFF. CDR3 bases: TGTGCCAGCAGTGAGGGGACGGGGACTCCCGGGGAGCTGTTTTTT.